This is a list of T cell receptor beta chains from one sample in a study of metastatic and nonmetastatic thyroid tumors. TCRdb recomputed clones from the PCR reads via MiXCR. In the table there are 45,000 to 50,000 clones, about 22% of which are singletons. Source material: blood. The receptor set was obtained from a male donor with papillary thyroid cancer or a benign thyroid nodule (not recorded which). Some clones in this sample may be carry-over from other donors' samples. Each CDR3 is given with its conserved first and last residue. The D gene is left open where the match is weak. A clone size is listed for some rows: how often the clone was seen (once, few, many), or a class if it is expanded.

TRBJ2-1 | . | TRBV19 | TRBD2 | CASSIDRGASGRHNEQFF | TGTGCCAGTAGTATAGATCGCGGGGCTAGCGGGAGGCACAATGAGCAGTTCTTC
TRBJ1-4 | many | TRBV7-9 | . | CASSLGGRTNEKLFF | TGTGCCAGCAGCTTAGGTGGGCGGACAAATGAAAAACTGTTTTTT
TRBJ2-1 | . | TRBV6-2/TRBV6-3 | . | CASSYSGAVGYNEQFF | TGTGCCAGCAGTTACTCGGGAGCGGTTGGGTACAATGAGCAGTTCTTC
TRBJ2-5 | many | TRBV20-1 | TRBD2 | CSAYGTSGYQETQYF | TGCAGTGCCTACGGGACTAGCGGGTATCAAGAGACCCAGTACTTC
TRBJ2-2 | once | TRBV5-1 | TRBD2 | CASTSLAGGTGELFF | TGCGCCAGCACCTCTCTAGCGGGAGGAACCGGGGAGCTGTTTTTT
TRBJ2-3 | many | TRBV20-1 | TRBD2 | CSARDLGLAGGPGTDTQYF | TGCAGTGCTAGAGATCTCGGGCTAGCGGGAGGGCCGGGGACAGATACGCAGTATTTT
TRBJ2-7 | many | TRBV4-1 | TRBD2 | CASSQRWSGRGEQYF | TGCGCCAGCAGCCAACGTTGGAGCGGGAGGGGCGAGCAGTACTTC
TRBJ1-5 | once | TRBV30 | . | CAWSPDRNDQPQHF | TGTGCCTGGAGTCCCGACAGGAACGATCAGCCCCAGCATTTT
TRBJ2-7 | . | TRBV27 | TRBD1 | CASRPPGGYEQYF | TGTGCCAGCAGGCCTCCAGGGGGCTACGAGCAGTACTTC
TRBJ2-7 | . | TRBV20-1 | TRBD2 | CSARDQREATYEQYF | TGCAGTGCTAGAGATCAACGGGAGGCTACGTACGAGCAGTACTTC
TRBJ2-3 | . | TRBV6-1 | . | CASRDVTDTQYF | TGTGCCAGCAGAGACGTTACAGATACGCAGTATTTT
TRBJ1-5 | medium-sized | TRBV6-6 | TRBD1 | CASSYVGQYQPQHF | TGTGCCAGCAGTTACGTGGGACAGTATCAGCCCCAGCATTTT
TRBJ2-1 | . | TRBV19 | . | CAISIGVSIYNEQFF | TGTGCCATTAGTATCGGCGTGAGCATCTACAATGAGCAGTTCTTC
TRBJ1-2 | . | TRBV6-1 | . | CASSFRLGGLYGYTF | TGTGCCAGCAGTTTCCGACTCGGGGGACTCTATGGCTACACCTTC
TRBJ2-3 | many | TRBV6-1 | . | CASKSPSTDTQYF | TGTGCCAGCAAAAGTCCTAGCACAGATACGCAGTATTTT
TRBJ1-4 | . | TRBV6-5 | TRBD1 | CASSSTGTGGEKLFF | TGTGCCAGCAGTTCCACCGGGACAGGGGGGGAAAAACTGTTTTTT
TRBJ1-6 | once | TRBV3-1 | . | CASSQGSNSPLHF | TGTGCCAGCAGCCAGGGCAGTAATTCACCCCTCCACTTT
TRBJ2-6 | many | TRBV5-1 | . | CASSRDTGANVLTF | TGCGCCAGCAGCCGGGACACTGGGGCCAACGTCCTGACTTTC